This is a list of T cell receptor beta chains from one sample in a study of regulatory T cells in long-lasting Graves disease. TCRdb reprocessed the multiplex PCR reads via MiXCR and lists one record per CDR3 protein. The sample lists approximately 360,000 distinct CDR3 sequences; 10% to 15% were seen once. This sample also appeared in a second study, on T cells in Graves' hyperthyroidism and ophthalmopathy.

The material was peripheral blood mononuclear cells (PBMCs), obtained at new diagnosis, from a patient treated with antithyroid drugs. The receptors were sampled from a woman between 18 and 29 years old with Graves disease. Both conserved end residues are part of each CDR3. A D gene is named only where the DNA matches it firmly. Size is omitted from some rows. Given values are once, few, many or a class for expanded clones.

>TRBJ2-6|TRBV9|few|.
CASSVAWRGSGANVLTF
TGTGCCAGCAGCGTAGCGTGGAGGGGATCTGGGGCCAACGTCCTGACTTTC
>TRBJ2-2|TRBV29-1|many|TRBD2
CSVGLAGGPGTGELFF
TGCAGCGTTGGACTAGCGGGGGGGCCGGGGACCGGGGAGCTGTTTTTT
>TRBJ2-2|TRBV20-1|.|.
CSAKTGPANTGELFF
TGCAGTGCCAAAACAGGGCCCGCGAACACCGGGGAGCTGTTTTTT
>TRBJ2-1|TRBV6-1|few|TRBD1
CASSGDREYNEQFF
TGTGCCAGCAGTGGGGACAGGGAATACAATGAGCAGTTCTTC
>TRBJ1-1|TRBV6-5|many|.
CASSSRLEAFF
TGTGCCAGCAGTTCCAGACTCGAAGCTTTCTTT
>TRBJ2-5|TRBV11-2|many|TRBD2
CASSPSAGGETQYF
TGTGCCAGCAGCCCTTCCGCGGGGGGAGAGACCCAGTACTTC
>TRBJ2-7|TRBV13|many|TRBD1
CASSSGQGSSYEQYF
TGTGCCAGCAGCTCAGGACAGGGAAGCTCCTACGAGCAGTACTTC
>TRBJ1-1|TRBV7-8|few|.
CASSLWAGAHTEAFF
TGTGCCAGCAGCTTATGGGCAGGGGCGCATACTGAAGCTTTCTTT
>TRBJ2-7|TRBV7-2|many|.
CASSLVPGPYEQYF
TGTGCCAGCAGCTTAGTCCCAGGGCCCTACGAGCAGTACTTC
>TRBJ2-3|TRBV29-1|many|.
CSSLTSGPDTQYF
TGCAGCTCCTTGACCAGTGGGCCAGATACGCAGTATTTT
>TRBJ2-1|TRBV30|.|.
CAWSVDSYNEQFF
TGTGCCTGGAGTGTTGACAGTTACAATGAGCAGTTCTTC
>TRBJ1-1|TRBV11-2|many|.
CASSLDGEINTEAFF
TGTGCCAGCAGCTTAGATGGGGAGATCAACACTGAAGCTTTCTTT
>TRBJ2-1|TRBV5-1|.|.
CASSLLSRGLNEQFF
TGCGCCAGCAGCTTGCTCTCCCGGGGTCTCAATGAGCAGTTCTTC
>TRBJ2-5|TRBV28|many|.
CASSESRGETQYF
TGTGCCAGCAGTGAGTCCCGGGGGGAGACCCAGTACTTC
>TRBJ2-1|TRBV19|few|TRBD2
CASNDRAGGRDEQFF
TGTGCCAGTAATGACCGAGCGGGAGGCCGGGATGAGCAGTTCTTC
>TRBJ2-2|TRBV20-1|many|.
CSAREPRGVGELFF
TGCAGTGCTAGAGAGCCCAGGGGGGTCGGGGAGCTGTTTTTT
>TRBJ2-3|TRBV7-2|many|TRBD2
CASSSQRGSDTQYF
TGTGCCAGCAGCTCTCAGCGGGGTTCAGATACGCAGTATTTT
>TRBJ1-5|TRBV6-2/TRBV6-3|.|TRBD1
CASRRGTGLNQPQHF
TGTGCCAGCAGGCGCGGGACAGGGCTCAATCAGCCCCAGCATTTT
>TRBJ1-1|TRBV9|.|.
CASSSSGSTATEAFF
TGTGCCAGCAGCTCATCCGGGTCAACCGCCACTGAAGCTTTCTTT
>TRBJ2-2|TRBV20-1|many|TRBD2
CSARSLAANTGELFF
TGCAGTGCTAGAAGCCTAGCGGCGAACACCGGGGAGCTGTTTTTT
>TRBJ1-5|TRBV7-2|many|.
CASSLWVGTAQPQHF
TGTGCCAGCAGCCTTTGGGTGGGGACGGCGCAGCCCCAGCATTTT
>TRBJ2-1|TRBV7-8|many|TRBD2
CASSLIWASGSAVDNEQFF
TGTGCCAGCAGCTTAATTTGGGCTAGCGGGAGTGCGGTGGACAATGAGCAGTTCTTC
>TRBJ1-1|TRBV5-1|.|.
CASSWFIGTPIEAFF
TGCGCCAGCAGCTGGTTTATCGGTACACCGATTGAAGCTTTCTTT
>TRBJ2-4|TRBV9|few|TRBD2
CASSREEAENIQYF
TGTGCCAGCAGCCGGGAGGAGGCCGAAAACATTCAGTACTTC
>TRBJ2-1|TRBV5-8|.|.
CASSGSGDYSNEQFF
TGTGCCAGCAGTGGTTCAGGGGACTACTCCAATGAGCAGTTCTTC
>TRBJ1-1|TRBV20-1|.|.
CSANKGENTEAFF
TGCAGTGCTAATAAGGGGGAGAACACTGAAGCTTTCTTT
>TRBJ2-1|TRBV20-1|few|.
CSARVVRGTYNEQFF
TGCAGTGCTAGAGTGGTGCGGGGGACATACAATGAGCAGTTCTTC
>TRBJ2-5|TRBV7-2|many|.
CASSLWSETQYF
TGTGCCAGCAGCTTATGGAGTGAGACCCAGTACTTC
>TRBJ2-7|TRBV20-1|many|TRBD1
CSAGGQTYEQYF
TGCAGTGCTGGGGGACAGACATACGAGCAGTACTTC
>TRBJ2-1|TRBV28|many|TRBD2
CASSQSFSGRGINEQFF
TGTGCCAGCAGTCAATCTTTTAGCGGGAGGGGGATCAATGAGCAGTTCTTC